The 7 T cell receptor beta chains below were found in one sample sequenced in a study of blood T cell repertoires in COVID-19. The protocol was immunoSEQ multiplex PCR, while the TCRdb copy is restricted to in-frame clones and leaves out a portion. The data contain 190,000 or so clones, about 93% of them singletons. Sequenced material: peripheral blood. Receptors originate from a man between 25 and 39 years old with COVID-19, enrolled during active disease.

The V call is TRBV5-1, the J call TRBJ2-1; D not resolved. The CDR3 sequence is 14 residues long. V was shortened by 0 bases and J by 2 bases, with 6 bases between the two germline ends. Germline values: CDR1 SGHRS, CDR2 YFSETQ. The CDR3 coding sequence is TGCGCCAGCAGCTTGGACGGTCCCTACAATGAGCAGTTCTTC. Translated: CASSLDGPYNEQFF.

The chain uses TRBV27 and TRBJ1-3; TRBD1 aligns across 7 bases. V lost 6 bases to trimming and J lost 0 bases; unmatched junction nucleotides: 8. CDR1 MNHEY and CDR2 SMNVEV come from the germline V gene (reference sequence). The CDR3 runs to 16 residues. CDR3 sequence reads: CASRLPGQSSGNTIYF. CDR3 DNA: TGTGCCAGCAGGCTTCCGGGACAGAGCTCTGGAAACACCATATATTTT.

The chain has TRBV3-1 (or the pseudogene TRBV3-2) and TRBJ1-4, with TRBD1 matching 7 bases. The CDR3 has 17 residues. The V and J ends lost 0 bases and 0 bases, in that order; junction bases with no gene match: 4. CDR1 is LGHDT, CDR2 YNNKEL, per germline (reference sequence). CDR3 sequence: CASSQDGRGATNEKLFF. The CDR3 DNA is TGTGCCAGCAGCCAAGACGGCAGGGGGGCAACTAATGAAAAACTGTTTTTT.

The gene calls are TRBV6-2 or TRBV6-3 and TRBJ2-7, with 7 bases matching TRBD1. Germline lookup yields CDR1 MNHEY and CDR2 SVGEGT. V lost 0 bases to trimming and J lost 2 bases; unmatched junction nucleotides: 7. This CDR3 has 16 residues. CDR3 sequence reads: CASSYSDRRLTYEQYF. The CDR3 DNA is TGTGCCAGCAGTTACTCGGACAGGAGATTGACCTACGAGCAGTACTTC.

The chain recombines TRBV7-7 with TRBJ1-5, with D possibly being TRBD1 (6 bases). Germline CDR1 and CDR2: SSHAT and FNYEAQ (reference sequence). The CDR3 spans 15 residues. Trimming cost V 1 base and J 4 bases, with 11 bases left between them. CDR3 sequence: CASSLVGGGNQPQHF. The CDR3 DNA sequence: TGTGCCAGCAGCTTAGTAGGGGGTGGAAATCAGCCCCAGCATTTT.

The CDR3 DNA is TGTGCCAGCTCACCACCGACGACAGAACTCACCGGGGAGCTGTTTTTT. This codes for CASSPPTTELTGELFF. The V gene is TRBV18, the J gene TRBJ2-2, with D possibly TRBD1 on 5 matching bases. Germline CDR1 reads KGHSH; CDR2 reads LQKENI. The CDR3 extends over 16 amino acids. Trimming took off 0 bases at V and 4 bases at J, with 12 bases between the two ends.

The chain has TRBV5-5 and TRBJ2-1; 8 positions agree with TRBD1. The V gene end was trimmed by 2 bases and the J gene end by 3 bases; junction bases not matched to a gene: 4. The germline gives CDR1 SGHKS, CDR2 YYEKEE (reference sequence). CDR3 length: 15 amino acids. CDR3 bases: TGTGCCAGCAGCTTTGGACAGGGTCACTACAATGAGCAGTTCTTC. Protein: CASSFGQGHYNEQFF.